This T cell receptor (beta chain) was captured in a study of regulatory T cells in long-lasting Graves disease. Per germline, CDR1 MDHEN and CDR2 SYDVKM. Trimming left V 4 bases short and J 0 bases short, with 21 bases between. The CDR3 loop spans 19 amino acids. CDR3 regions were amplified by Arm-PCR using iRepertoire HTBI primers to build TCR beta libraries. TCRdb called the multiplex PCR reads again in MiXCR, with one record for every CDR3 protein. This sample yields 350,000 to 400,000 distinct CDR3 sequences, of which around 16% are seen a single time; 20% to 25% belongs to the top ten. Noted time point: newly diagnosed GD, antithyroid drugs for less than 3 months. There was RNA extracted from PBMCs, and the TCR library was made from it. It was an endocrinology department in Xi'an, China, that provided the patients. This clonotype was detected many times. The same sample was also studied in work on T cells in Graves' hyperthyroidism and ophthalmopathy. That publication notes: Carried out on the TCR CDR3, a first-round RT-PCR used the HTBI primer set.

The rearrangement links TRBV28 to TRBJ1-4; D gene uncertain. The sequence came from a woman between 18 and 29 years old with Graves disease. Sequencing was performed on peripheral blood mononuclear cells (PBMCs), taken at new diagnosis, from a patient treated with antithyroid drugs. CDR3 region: CASSSPMELEYATNEKLFF. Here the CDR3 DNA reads TGTGCCAGCAGTTCCCCCATGGAGCTCGAGTATGCAACTAATGAAAAACTGTTTTTT. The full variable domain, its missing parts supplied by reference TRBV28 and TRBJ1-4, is DVKVTQSSRYLVKRTGEKVFLECVQDMDHENMFWYRQDPGLGLRLIYFSYDVKMKEKGDIPEGYSVSREKKERFSLILESASTNQTSMYLCASSSPMELEYATNEKLFFGSGTQLSVL.